These 21 T cell receptor beta chains were sequenced from one sample in a study of vaccination effects on CD4 cells after COVID-19. Their recognized antigens are unknown. When around 10 days of culture had elapsed, CD4+ T cells were isolated. TCRdb's table, derived via immunoSEQ multiplex PCR, lists solely in-frame clones and lacks some. The profile shows 65,000 to 80,000 clones, approximately 77% of them singletons. This specimen was CD4+ T cells from PBMCs cultured without peptide, taken before COVID-19 vaccination. The receptors come from a human donor who received a COVID-19 vaccine.

This chain joins TRBV5-5 and TRBJ2-2, with 10 bases lining up with TRBD1. Germline V gene sequence: CDR1 SGHKS, CDR2 YYEKEE (reference sequence). The J segment lost 4 bases and the V segment lost 4 bases, leaving 4 bases of the junction unmatched. This CDR3 is 15 amino acids long. CDR3 region: CASSMRTGGTGELFF. The CDR3 region has the DNA TGTGCCAGCAGCATGAGGACAGGGGGCACCGGGGAGCTGTTTTTT.

The CDR3 loop reads CATGLAGGSNTGELFF. The DNA for the CDR3 is TGTGCCACAGGACTAGCGGGGGGCTCAAACACCGGGGAGCTGTTTTTT. The chain couples TRBV2 to TRBJ2-2, with 14 bases lining up with TRBD2. CDR3 length equals 16 residues. The V gene's germline CDR1 is SNHLY and CDR2 FYNNEI. Trimming took 10 bases from V and 2 from J; bases not matched to a gene: 6.

The V and J genes are TRBV10-3 and TRBJ1-5, with a tentative D call TRBD1 (5 bases). The length of the CDR3 is 13 residues. Germline loops: CDR1 ENHRY, CDR2 SYGVKD. The V end was cut by 11 bases, the J end by 1 base, with 12 bases between. DNA of the CDR3: TGTGCCGTAAGGCAGGGAAGCAATCAGCCCCAGCATTTT. Translated: CAVRQGSNQPQHF.

Here the CDR3 DNA reads TGTGCCTGGAGTCCGGGGTTAGGAAGGGGGAGAAGCAATCAGCCCCAGCATTTT. Translated, it gives CAWSPGLGRGRSNQPQHF. This chain uses TRBV30 with TRBJ1-5; possible D gene TRBD1, 6 bases. The CDR3 extends over 18 amino acids. Trimming left V 2 bases short and J 1 base short, with 21 bases between. Germline loops: CDR1 GTSNPN, CDR2 SVGIG (reference sequence).

This clone has a single count. The rearrangement links TRBV14 to TRBJ1-2, with a possible D match to TRBD1 (5 bases). Between the trimmed V and J ends, which lost 1 base and 8 bases, there was a span of 14 bases. Germline CDR1 and CDR2: SGHDN and FVKESK. This CDR3 has 14 amino acids. This CDR3 reads CASSQGWGAGGYTF. In DNA form, the CDR3 reads TGTGCCAGCAGCCAAGGGTGGGGCGCCGGGGGCTACACCTTC. The full variable domain, rest sourced from reference TRBV14 and TRBJ1-2, is EAGVTQFPSHSVIEKGQTVTLRCDPISGHDNLYWYRRVMGKEIKFLLHFVKESKQDESGMPNNRFLAERTGGTYSTLKVQPAELEDSGVYFCASSQGWGAGGYTFGSGTRLTVV.

In the case of this clone: Its ends do not fully match the called genes, so a read error is possible. J is TRBJ1-3 and V is TRBV2; no clear D. The germline CDR1 and CDR2 sequences are SNHLY and FYNNEI. The CDR3 loop spans 15 amino acids. As DNA, the CDR3 is TGTGCCAGCAGGGAAGGGCGGAGCTCTGGAAACACCATATATTTT. Its translation: CASREGRSSGNTIYF.

The CDR3 reads CASSQDTLRSINTEAFF. The CDR3 DNA follows: TGCGCCAGCAGCCAAGATACCCTTCGCAGCATAAACACTGAAGCTTTCTTT. The V and J genes are TRBV4-3 and TRBJ1-1, with D hard to call. In germline, CDR1 is LGHNA, CDR2 YSLEER. The CDR3 runs to 17 residues. V was pared by 0 bases and J by 2 bases, with 16 bases between.

The chain uses TRBV24-1 and TRBJ2-1; a possible D gene is TRBD2 (6 bases). The V gene lost 2 bases and the J gene lost 0 bases, with 10 bases spanning the gap. This CDR3 comprises 16 residues. From germline, CDR1 is KGHDR and CDR2 SFDVKD. The CDR3 here is CATSDWAGSSYNEQFF. The CDR3 coding sequence is TGTGCCACCAGTGATTGGGCGGGAAGCTCCTACAATGAGCAGTTCTTC.

J is TRBJ2-7 and V is TRBV7-2, with D possibly being TRBD2 (5 bases). The CDR3 contains 14 residues. The V end was cut by 2 bases, the J end by 1 base, with 9 bases between. The germline V gene encodes CDR1 SGHTA and CDR2 FQGNSA. This CDR3 is CASSLMRTSYEQYV. The CDR3 DNA sequence: TGTGCCAGCAGCTTAATGAGGACTTCCTACGAGCAGTACGTC.

V usage is TRBV5-8 and J usage is TRBJ2-3, with D possibly TRBD1 on 6 matching bases. V lost 2 bases to trimming and J lost 4 bases, with 8 bases between them. The CDR3 is 13 residues long. Per the germline V gene, CDR1 is SGHTS and CDR2 is YDEGEE. The DNA of the CDR3 is TGTGCCAGCAGCTTTCACAGGGCAGATACGCAGTATTTT. Protein product: CASSFHRADTQYF.

The V call is TRBV5-1, the J call TRBJ2-1; D might be TRBD1 (6 bases). Trimming removed 0 bases at V and 15 bases at J, with 16 bases between. CDR1 is SGHRS, CDR2 YFSETQ, per germline. This CDR3 has 13 amino acids. The CDR3 spells CASSLEGVDKPFF. DNA for the CDR3: TGCGCCAGCAGCTTGGAGGGGGTGGACAAGCCGTTCTTC.

V is TRBV6-5 and J is TRBJ1-2; TRBD1 agrees at 7 bases. Unmatched junction bases numbered 7, after V lost 6 bases and J lost 3 bases. The germline V gene encodes CDR1 MNHEY and CDR2 SVGAGI. This CDR3 is 14 amino acids long. This CDR3 reads CASRQPTGHYGYTF. In nucleotides, the CDR3 is TGTGCCAGCAGGCAACCGACAGGGCACTATGGCTACACCTTC.

This clone was seen only once. The chain has TRBV5-6 and TRBJ2-3; no clear D gene. This CDR3 is 13 amino acids long. Germline V gives CDR1 SGHDT, CDR2 YYEEEE. Trimming left V 2 bases short and J 2 bases short, with 6 bases between. CDR3 protein: CASSFYNTDTQYF. DNA of the CDR3: TGTGCCAGCAGCTTCTACAACACAGATACGCAGTATTTT.

This clone has just a few counts. The chain recombines TRBV4-1 with TRBJ2-2; possibly TRBD1 for D (6 bases). This CDR3 contains 17 residues. Germline V gene sequence: CDR1 MGHRA, CDR2 YSYEKL. The germline V and J ends were trimmed by 6 bases and 4 bases, with 21 bases remaining between them. DNA of the CDR3: TGCGCCAGCAGGGACCTAAGCACAGGGAGTTTCACCGGGGAGCTGTTTTTT. It translates to CASRDLSTGSFTGELFF.

The genes are TRBV7-2 and TRBJ2-5; 11 bases map to TRBD2. The CDR3 spans 15 residues. Trimming cost V 6 bases and J 1 base; bases outside gene matches: 4. Germline V lookup: CDR1 SGHTA, CDR2 FQGNSA. Written as DNA, the CDR3 is TGTGCCAGCAGTTATAGCGGGGGGGCCCAAGAGACCCAGTACTTC. It specifies CASSYSGGAQETQYF.

This chain uses TRBV5-1 with TRBJ1-2, with D perhaps TRBD1 (6 bases). The germline V gene encodes CDR1 SGHRS and CDR2 YFSETQ. The CDR3 covers 16 residues. V was cut by 0 bases and J by 7 bases, with 19 bases left in between. CDR3 DNA: TGCGCCAGCAGCTTGGCGATCTCGGGGGGCCCCGGTGGCTACACCTTC. Amino acids: CASSLAISGGPGGYTF.

CDR3 sequence reads: CASSYSSGYNEQFF. CDR3 coding DNA: TGTGCCAGCAGTTACTCGTCAGGTTACAATGAGCAGTTCTTC. This chain uses TRBV6-5 with TRBJ2-1, with D unclear. Germline V gives CDR1 MNHEY, CDR2 SVGAGI. V was shortened by 0 bases and J by 4 bases, with 7 bases between the two germline ends. There are 14 residues in the CDR3.

J is TRBJ2-1 and V is TRBV7-3; 10 nucleotides align to TRBD1. With 2 bases clipped from V and 4 bases from J, the junction kept 2 bases outside the gene matches. CDR3 length: 15 residues. From germline, CDR1 is SGHTA and CDR2 FQGTGA. DNA for the CDR3: TGTGCCAGCAGCTTAGACAGGGGGCCTTACAATGAGCAGTTCTTC. Its translation: CASSLDRGPYNEQFF.

V and J are TRBV7-9 and TRBJ2-4, with TRBD1 identical over 8 bases. This CDR3 is 18 amino acids long. J lost 5 bases, V lost 2 bases, and 14 bases had no gene match. Germline lookup yields CDR1 SEHNR and CDR2 FQNEAQ (reference sequence). The CDR3: CASSLSPGGGPFQNIQYF. The CDR3, as DNA: TGTGCCAGCAGCTTATCCCCAGGGGGCGGACCGTTCCAAAACATTCAGTACTTC.

The V call is TRBV18, the J call TRBJ1-1; TRBD1 is a possible D gene (5 bases). V lost 3 bases and J 10 bases, leaving 18 bases between the germline ends. Germline-derived CDR1 and CDR2 are KGHSH and LQKENI. This CDR3 region has 14 residues. CDR3 bases: TGTGCCAGCTCACCTTATTCCGGGGCTGGAGGAGCTTTCTTT. Translated, it gives CASSPYSGAGGAFF.

Only a few counts were recorded for this clone. The chain recombines TRBV27 with TRBJ1-2; 10 bases align to TRBD1. This CDR3 has 14 amino acids. V trimming: 8 bases; J trimming: 4 bases; junction bases outside the gene matches: 7. The germline gives CDR1 MNHEY, CDR2 SMNVEV (reference sequence). The CDR3 loop is CASGSTGGLYGYTF. In nucleotides, the CDR3 is TGTGCCAGCGGGTCGACAGGGGGCCTCTATGGCTACACCTTC.